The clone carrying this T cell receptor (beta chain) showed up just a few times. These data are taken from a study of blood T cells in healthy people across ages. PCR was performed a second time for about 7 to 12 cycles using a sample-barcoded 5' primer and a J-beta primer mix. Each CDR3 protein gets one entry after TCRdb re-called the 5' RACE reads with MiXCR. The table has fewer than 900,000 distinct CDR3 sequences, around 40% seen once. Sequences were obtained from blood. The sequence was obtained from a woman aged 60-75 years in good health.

CDR3 DNA: TGTGCCACCAGTCCGGGACTAGCGGGAGTAGAGCAGTTCTTC. Translated: CATSPGLAGVEQFF. The chain joins TRBV15 to TRBJ2-1; 14 bases line up with TRBD2. Germline CDR1 LNHNV, CDR2 YYDKDF (reference sequence). The CDR3 is 14 amino acids. V dropped 6 bases and J dropped 10; count of bases not matched to a gene: 5.